This T cell receptor beta chain was sequenced for a study of T-cell reconstitution after alpha-beta-depleted transplantation in children. Using unique molecular identifiers, the investigators prepared the TCRbeta library. TCRdb itself ran the PCR reads through MiXCR, one entry per CDR3 protein. Of about 270,000 distinct CDR3 sequences in the sample, 9.5% to 10% are singletons; the top ten hold about a tenth. Trimming at V came to 3 bases and at J to 6 bases, leaving 6 bases not matched to a gene. CDR1 and CDR2 (germline): SGHKS, YYEKEE (reference sequence). The CDR3 is 14 amino acids. This clonotype was seen only a few times.

This sequence originates from a human donor who donated a stem cell graft to a child with SCID. This chain links TRBV5-5 with TRBJ2-1, with 7 positions matching TRBD1. Sample: PBMCs from the stem cell graft donor, taken from the stem cell graft. The CDR3 region has the DNA TGTGCCAGCAGCTACCCAACAGGGGCCAATGAGCAGTTCTTC. Its protein product is CASSYPTGANEQFF.